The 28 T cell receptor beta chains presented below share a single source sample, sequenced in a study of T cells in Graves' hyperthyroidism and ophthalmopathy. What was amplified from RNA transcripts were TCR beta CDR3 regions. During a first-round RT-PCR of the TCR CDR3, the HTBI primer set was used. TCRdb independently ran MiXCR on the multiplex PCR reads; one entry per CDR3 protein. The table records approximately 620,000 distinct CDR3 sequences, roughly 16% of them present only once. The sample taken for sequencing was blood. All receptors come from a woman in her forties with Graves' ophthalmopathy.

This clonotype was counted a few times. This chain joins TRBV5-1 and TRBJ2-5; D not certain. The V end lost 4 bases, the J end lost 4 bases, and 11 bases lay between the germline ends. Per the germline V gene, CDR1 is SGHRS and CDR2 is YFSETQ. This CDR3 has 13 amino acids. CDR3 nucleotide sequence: TGCGCCAGCAGCCCGTTCGTAGGAGAGACCCAGTACTTC. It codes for CASSPFVGETQYF.

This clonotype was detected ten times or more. For the CDR3, the DNA is TGTGCCAGCACCTCACCGGTTGGACGCTATGGCTACACCTTC. Its translation: CASTSPVGRYGYTF. The chain uses TRBV12-3 or TRBV12-4 and TRBJ1-2; D unresolved. This CDR3 region has 14 residues. Between the trimmed V and J ends, which lost 7 bases and 4 bases, there was a span of 16 bases.

The CDR3: CASNDRGRANYGYTF. DNA for the CDR3: TGTGCCAGCAATGACAGGGGCCGAGCTAACTATGGCTACACCTTC. This chain links TRBV6-1 with TRBJ1-2, with TRBD1 matching over 8 bases. The CDR3 covers 15 residues. The V gene's germline CDR1 is MNHNS and CDR2 SASEGT. The V and J ends lost 7 bases and 0 bases, in that order; junction bases with no gene match: 7.

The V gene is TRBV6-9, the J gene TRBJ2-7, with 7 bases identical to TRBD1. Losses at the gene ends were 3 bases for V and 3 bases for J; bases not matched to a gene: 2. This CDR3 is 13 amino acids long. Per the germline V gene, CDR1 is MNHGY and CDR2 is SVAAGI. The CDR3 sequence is CASSYPGGYEQYF. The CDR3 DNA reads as TGTGCCAGCAGTTACCCAGGGGGCTACGAGCAGTACTTC.

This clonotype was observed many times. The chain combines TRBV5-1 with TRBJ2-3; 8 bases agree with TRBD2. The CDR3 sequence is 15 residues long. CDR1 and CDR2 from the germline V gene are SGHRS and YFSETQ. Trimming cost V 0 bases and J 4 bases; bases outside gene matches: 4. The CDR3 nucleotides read TGCGCCAGCAGCTTGGCTCTAGCGGGCCCAGATACGCAGTATTTT. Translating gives CASSLALAGPDTQYF.

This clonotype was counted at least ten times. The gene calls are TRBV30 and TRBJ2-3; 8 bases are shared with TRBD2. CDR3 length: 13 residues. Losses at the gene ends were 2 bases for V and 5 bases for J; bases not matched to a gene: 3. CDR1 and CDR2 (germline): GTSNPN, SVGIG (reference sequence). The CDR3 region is CAWSPGLVDTQYF. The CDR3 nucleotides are TGTGCCTGGAGTCCGGGACTAGTAGATACGCAGTATTTT.

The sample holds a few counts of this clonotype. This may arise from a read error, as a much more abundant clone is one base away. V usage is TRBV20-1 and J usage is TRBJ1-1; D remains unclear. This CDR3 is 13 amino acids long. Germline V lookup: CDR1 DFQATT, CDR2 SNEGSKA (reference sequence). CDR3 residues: CSARVAMNTGAFF. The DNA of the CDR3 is TGCAGTGCTAGAGTAGCCATGAACACTGGAGCTTTCTTT.

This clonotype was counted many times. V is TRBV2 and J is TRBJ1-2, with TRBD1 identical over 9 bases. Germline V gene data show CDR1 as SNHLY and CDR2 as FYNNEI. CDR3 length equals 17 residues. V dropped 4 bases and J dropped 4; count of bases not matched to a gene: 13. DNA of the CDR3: TGTGCCAGCAGTGGACTTTCTCCCGGGACAGGGATCTATGGCTACACCTTC. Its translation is CASSGLSPGTGIYGYTF.

The CDR3 DNA follows: TGTGCTAGTGGTTTCGGGGATAATCAGTTCTTC. This codes for CASGFGDNQFF. The gene calls are TRBV12-5 and TRBJ2-1, with D possibly matching TRBD2 (5 bases). The CDR3 extends over 11 amino acids. V lost 3 bases and J 13 bases, leaving 10 bases between the germline ends. The V gene's germline CDR1 is LGHNT and CDR2 FRNRAP.

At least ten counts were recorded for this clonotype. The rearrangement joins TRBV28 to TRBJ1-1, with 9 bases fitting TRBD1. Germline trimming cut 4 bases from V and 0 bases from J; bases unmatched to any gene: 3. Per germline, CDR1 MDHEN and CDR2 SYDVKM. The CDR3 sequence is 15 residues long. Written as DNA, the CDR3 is TGTGCCAGCAGTTCACAGGGGGCGGTGAACACTGAAGCTTTCTTT. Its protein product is CASSSQGAVNTEAFF.

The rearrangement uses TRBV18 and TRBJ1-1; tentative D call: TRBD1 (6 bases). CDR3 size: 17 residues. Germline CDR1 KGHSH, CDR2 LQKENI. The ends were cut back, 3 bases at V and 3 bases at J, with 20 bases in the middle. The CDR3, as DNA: TGTGCCAGCTCACCTCTTCCCACAGGGTTTGTTGACACTGAAGCTTTCTTT. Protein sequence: CASSPLPTGFVDTEAFF.

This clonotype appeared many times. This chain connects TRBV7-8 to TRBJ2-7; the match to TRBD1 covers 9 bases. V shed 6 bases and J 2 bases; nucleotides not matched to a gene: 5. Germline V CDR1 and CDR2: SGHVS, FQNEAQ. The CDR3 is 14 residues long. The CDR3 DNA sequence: TGTGCCAGCAGTGTCCGGGACAGGGCCTACGAGCAGTACTTC. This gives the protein CASSVRDRAYEQYF. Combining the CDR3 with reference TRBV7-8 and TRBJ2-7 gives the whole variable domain GAGVSQSPRYKVAKRGQDVALRCDPISGHVSLFWYQQALGQGPEFLTYFQNEAQLDKSGLPSDRFFAERPEGSVSTLKIQRTQQEDSAVYLCASSVRDRAYEQYFGPGTRLTVT.

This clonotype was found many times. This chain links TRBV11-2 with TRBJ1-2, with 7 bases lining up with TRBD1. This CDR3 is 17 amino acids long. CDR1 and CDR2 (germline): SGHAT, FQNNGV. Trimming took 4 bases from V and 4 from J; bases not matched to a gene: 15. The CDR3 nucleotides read TGTGCCAGCAGCTCCCTGAAAGGCCAGGGGGTTGTCTATGGCTACACCTTC. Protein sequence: CASSSLKGQGVVYGYTF.

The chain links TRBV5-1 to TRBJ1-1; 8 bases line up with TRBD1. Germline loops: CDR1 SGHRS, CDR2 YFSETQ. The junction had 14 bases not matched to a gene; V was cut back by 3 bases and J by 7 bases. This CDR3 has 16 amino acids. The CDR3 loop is CASSSQAGGRLLEAFF. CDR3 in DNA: TGCGCCAGCAGCTCCCAGGCAGGGGGCAGACTCCTTGAAGCTTTCTTT.

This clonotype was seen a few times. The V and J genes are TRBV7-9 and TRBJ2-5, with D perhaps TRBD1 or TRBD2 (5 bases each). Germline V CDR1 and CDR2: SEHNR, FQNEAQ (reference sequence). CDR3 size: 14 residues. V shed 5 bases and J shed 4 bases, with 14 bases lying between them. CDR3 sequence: CASSPVRGRETQYF. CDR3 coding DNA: TGTGCCAGCAGCCCGGTGAGGGGTCGAGAGACCCAGTACTTC.

CDR3 residues: CASSLGPGSGYTF. The CDR3 DNA sequence: TGCGCCAGCAGCTTGGGCCCGGGAAGTGGCTACACCTTC. The gene calls are TRBV5-1 and TRBJ1-2; D gene ambiguous. The CDR3 is 13 amino acids. Germline lookup yields CDR1 SGHRS and CDR2 YFSETQ. Trimming shortened V by 0 bases and J by 7 bases, and 10 bases separated the two germline ends.

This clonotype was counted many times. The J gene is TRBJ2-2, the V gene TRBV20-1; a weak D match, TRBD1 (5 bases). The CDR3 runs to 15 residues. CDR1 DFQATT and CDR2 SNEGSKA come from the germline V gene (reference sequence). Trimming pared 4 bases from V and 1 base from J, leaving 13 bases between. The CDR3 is CSATKDTLNTGELFF. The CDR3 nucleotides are TGCAGTGCTACAAAGGACACCCTGAACACCGGGGAGCTGTTTTTT.

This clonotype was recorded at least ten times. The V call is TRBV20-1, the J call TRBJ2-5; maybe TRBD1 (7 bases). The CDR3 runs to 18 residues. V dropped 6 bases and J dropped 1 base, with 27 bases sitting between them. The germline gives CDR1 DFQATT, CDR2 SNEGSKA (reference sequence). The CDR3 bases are TGCAGTGCCCCTCCGGCAGGGGGGTTGGGTACCCCCCAAGAGACCCAGTACTTC. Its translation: CSAPPAGGLGTPQETQYF.

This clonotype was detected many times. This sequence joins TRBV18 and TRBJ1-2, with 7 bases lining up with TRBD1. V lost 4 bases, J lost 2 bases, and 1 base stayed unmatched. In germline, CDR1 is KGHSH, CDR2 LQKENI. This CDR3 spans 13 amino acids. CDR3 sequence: CASSQGQNYGYTF. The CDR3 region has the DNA TGTGCCAGCTCACAGGGACAGAACTATGGCTACACCTTC.

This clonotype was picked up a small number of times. This chain's CDR3 is CASSLGRSLTYNEQFF. CDR3 nucleotide sequence: TGCGCCAGCAGCTTGGGGCGGTCACTAACTTACAATGAGCAGTTCTTC. The V gene is TRBV5-1, the J gene TRBJ2-1; D is undetermined. Trimming removed 0 bases from V and 4 bases from J, with 14 bases in between. The CDR3 covers 16 residues. Germline values: CDR1 SGHRS, CDR2 YFSETQ.

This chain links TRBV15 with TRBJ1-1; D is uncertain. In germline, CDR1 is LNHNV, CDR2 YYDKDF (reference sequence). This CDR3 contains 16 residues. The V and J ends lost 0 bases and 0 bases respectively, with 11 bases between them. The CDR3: CATSRDPGRLNTEAFF. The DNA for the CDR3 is TGTGCCACCAGCAGAGATCCCGGCAGATTGAACACTGAAGCTTTCTTT.

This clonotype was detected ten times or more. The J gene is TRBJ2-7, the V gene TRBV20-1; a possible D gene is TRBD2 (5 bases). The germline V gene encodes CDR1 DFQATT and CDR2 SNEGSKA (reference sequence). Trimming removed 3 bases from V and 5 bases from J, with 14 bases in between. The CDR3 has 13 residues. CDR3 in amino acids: CSASRGALDEQYF. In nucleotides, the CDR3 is TGCAGTGCTAGCCGGGGTGCGTTGGACGAGCAGTACTTC.

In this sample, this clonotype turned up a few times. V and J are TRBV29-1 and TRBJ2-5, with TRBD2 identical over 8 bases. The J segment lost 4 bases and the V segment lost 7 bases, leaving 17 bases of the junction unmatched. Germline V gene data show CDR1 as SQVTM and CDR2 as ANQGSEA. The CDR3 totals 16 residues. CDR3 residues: CSAPGGGSTRVETQYF. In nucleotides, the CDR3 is TGCAGCGCCCCGGGGGGGGGCTCCACTCGGGTAGAGACCCAGTACTTC.

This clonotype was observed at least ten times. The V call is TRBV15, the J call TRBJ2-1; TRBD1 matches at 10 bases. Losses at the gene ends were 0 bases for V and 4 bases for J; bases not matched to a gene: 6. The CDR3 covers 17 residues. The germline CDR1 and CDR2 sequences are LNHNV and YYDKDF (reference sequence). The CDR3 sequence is CATSRDLGQGRYNEQFF. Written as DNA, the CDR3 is TGTGCCACCAGCAGAGATCTGGGACAGGGGAGATACAATGAGCAGTTCTTC.

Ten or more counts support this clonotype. DNA for the CDR3: TGTGCCAGCACCTTCAGGAGGAATGAGCAGTTCTTC. This encodes CASTFRRNEQFF. The rearrangement uses TRBV12-3 or TRBV12-4 and TRBJ2-1, with TRBD2 as a possible D gene (5 bases). This CDR3 is built from 12 residues. The ends were cut back, 7 bases at V and 7 bases at J, with 11 bases in the middle.

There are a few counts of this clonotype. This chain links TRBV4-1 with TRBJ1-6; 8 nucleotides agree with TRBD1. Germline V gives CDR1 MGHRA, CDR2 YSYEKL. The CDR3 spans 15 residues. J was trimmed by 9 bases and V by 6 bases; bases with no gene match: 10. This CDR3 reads CASRTPGQVVSPLHF. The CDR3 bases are TGCGCCAGCAGAACCCCGGGACAGGTAGTTTCACCCCTCCACTTT.

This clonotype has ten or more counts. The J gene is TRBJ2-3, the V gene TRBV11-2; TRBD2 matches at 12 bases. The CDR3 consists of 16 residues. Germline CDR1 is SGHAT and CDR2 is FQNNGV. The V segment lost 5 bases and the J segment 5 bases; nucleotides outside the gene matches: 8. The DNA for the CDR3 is TGTGCCAGCAGCCAGACCCAGGGACTAGCGGGAGATACGCAGTATTTT. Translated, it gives CASSQTQGLAGDTQYF.

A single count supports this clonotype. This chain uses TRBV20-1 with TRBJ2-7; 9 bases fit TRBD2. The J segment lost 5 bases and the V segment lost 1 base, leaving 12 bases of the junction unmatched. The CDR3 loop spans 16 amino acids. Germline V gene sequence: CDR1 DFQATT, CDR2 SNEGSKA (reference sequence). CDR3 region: CSARGPSHEREDEQYF. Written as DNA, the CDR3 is TGCAGTGCTAGAGGGCCATCCCATGAGCGGGAGGACGAGCAGTACTTC.